The 8 T cell receptor beta chains presented below share a single source sample, sequenced in a study of T cell repertoires in cytomegalovirus infection. TCRdb ran MiXCR on the reads and lists one entry per CDR3 protein. The sample has approximately 1,000,000 distinct CDR3 sequences, 30% to 40% seen once. These receptors' targets are unknown. The sample was cultured CD8+ T cells from PBMCs, taken from culture after CMV antigen stimulation. Receptors originate from a human donor in good health (CMV status not recorded). Some clones in this sample may be carry-over from other donors' samples.

This clonotype was observed once. The CDR3 loop is CASSERGRPQETQYF. The CDR3 nucleotides are TGTGCCAGCTCTGAGCGGGGGCGCCCCCAAGAGACCCAGTACTTC. The chain employs TRBV27 and TRBJ2-5; 8 nucleotides line up with TRBD2. V dropped 8 bases and J dropped 1; count of bases not matched to a gene: 9. The CDR3 totals 15 residues. CDR1 is MNHEY, CDR2 SMNVEV, per germline (reference sequence).

The chain couples TRBV5-1 to TRBJ2-1; D gene unclear. Trimming stripped 3 bases from V and 0 bases from J, with 13 bases between. The germline gives CDR1 SGHRS, CDR2 YFSETQ. The CDR3 loop spans 16 amino acids. The CDR3 here is CASSSRSLSSYNEQFF. In DNA, the CDR3 is TGCGCCAGCAGCTCAAGGTCACTTAGCTCCTACAATGAGCAGTTCTTC.

This clonotype was detected only a few times. This sequence joins TRBV12-3 or TRBV12-4 and TRBJ2-1; D tentatively reads TRBD1 or TRBD2 (5 bases each). The CDR3 has 15 residues. Trimming removed 3 bases at V and 9 bases at J, with 18 bases between. The CDR3, as DNA: TGTGCCAGCAGTTTCCGCCCTGAGGGGTACGGTGAGCAGTTCTTC. The encoded protein is CASSFRPEGYGEQFF.

This clonotype was seen only a few times. The chain employs TRBV7-6 and TRBJ2-1; weak D call: TRBD1 (5 bases). The CDR3 is made up of 13 amino acids. Between the trimmed V and J ends, which lost 0 bases and 15 bases, there was a span of 15 bases. Germline V CDR1 and CDR2: SGHVS, FNYEAQ. The CDR3 DNA follows: TGTGCCAGCAGCTTAGCTTTGACAGACCCCTTGTTCTTC. It encodes CASSLALTDPLFF.

This clonotype was counted at least ten times. V and J are TRBV7-8 and TRBJ2-2; TRBD2 is a possible D gene (6 bases). The CDR3 covers 16 residues. Germline CDR1 is SGHVS and CDR2 is FQNEAQ. Deletions cut 2 bases from V and 0 bases from J, with 10 bases between. CDR3 region: CASSLRRETNTGELFF. The CDR3 DNA is TGTGCCAGCAGCTTAAGGCGGGAAACGAACACCGGGGAGCTGTTTTTT.

The V gene is TRBV10-3, the J gene TRBJ2-3; 9 nucleotides agree with TRBD2. Germline CDR1 is ENHRY and CDR2 is SYGVKD. The ends lost 5 bases at V and 0 bases at J; junction bases unmatched: 12. This CDR3 comprises 18 residues. This CDR3 is CAISPSAGGSPSTDTQYF. The CDR3 DNA is TGTGCCATCAGTCCTTCAGCGGGGGGTTCGCCTAGCACAGATACGCAGTATTTT.

The rearrangement uses TRBV12-3 or TRBV12-4 and TRBJ1-2, with a possible D match to TRBD1 (6 bases). The CDR3 consists of 16 residues. Trimming cost V 0 bases and J 4 bases, with 15 bases left between them. For the CDR3, the DNA is TGTGCCAGCAGTTTAGCAGGGGGACAAAAGGTCTATGGCTACACCTTC. Its translation: CASSLAGGQKVYGYTF.

The chain carries TRBV27 and TRBJ2-3; tentatively, D is TRBD1 or TRBD2 (5 bases each). V dropped 2 bases and J dropped 4 bases, with 10 bases sitting between them. Germline V lookup: CDR1 MNHEY, CDR2 SMNVEV (reference sequence). The CDR3 consists of 14 residues. The CDR3 region is CASSLGARADTQYF. CDR3 bases: TGTGCCAGCAGTTTAGGGGCGAGGGCAGATACGCAGTATTTT.